This T cell receptor (beta chain) appears in the sequencing data of a study of vaccination effects on CD4 cells after COVID-19. Study results and limitations: Researchers report that only 1 of 255 vaccine-induced clones in healthy vaccinees cross-reacted with common cold coronaviruses. By a late point after vaccination, infection- and vaccine-induced clones had shrunk markedly through clonal contraction.

J lost 3 bases, V lost 3 bases, and 3 bases had no gene match. Germline V lookup: CDR1 KGHSH, CDR2 LQKENI. The CDR3 sequence is 16 residues long. After expansion with viral peptide pools in the ViraFEST assay, antigen-specific CD4+ T cells were sequenced. With nine to eleven days of culture completed, CD4+ T cells were isolated. Negative nucleocapsid antibody tests before and after vaccination confirmed no previous SARS-CoV-2 infection. Assay used: immunoSEQ multiplex PCR; TCRdb lists only in-frame clones, some missing. There are about 73,000 clones in the sample; roughly 74% occur only once, and around 3% lies in the top ten. Worth noting for this clone: The antigen is undetermined.

The J gene is TRBJ1-3, the V gene TRBV18, with 12 bases aligning to TRBD1. Sequenced here: CD4+ T cells from PBMCs cultured with HCoV-NL63 spike peptides, sampled before COVID-19 vaccination. The TCR sequence derives from a human donor who received a COVID-19 vaccine. The CDR3 sequence is CASSPGTGGFGNTIYF. CDR3 nucleotide sequence: TGTGCCAGCTCACCGGGGACAGGGGGCTTTGGAAACACCATATATTTT.